This section outlines one T cell receptor beta chain sequence together with its context. Its antigen is currently not known. No clone much larger than this one lies a single base away; base qualities are absent. Genomic DNA was isolated using the Qiagen DNeasy kit from unsorted PBMCs as well as from negatively selected CD4+ and CD8+ fractions. Amplification of TCR beta CDR3 regions was done by immunoSEQ multiplex PCR with primers that anneal to V and J segments. A synthetic immune receptor repertoire was used to minimize amplification bias, and remaining bias was computationally removed after sequencing. Per the source publication's procedure: Custom Python scripts were used to quantify repertoire diversity as the Shannon entropy index. Unsorted, CD4+ and CD8+ repertoires were analyzed separately, except in combined analyses where CD4+ and CD8+ sequences were merged in silico. A clone was considered expanded if an increase in frequency of at least 2-fold after treatment relative to C1D1 was found, and a pseudocount of 0.5 was applied to clones undetected at baseline. Clones with 0 or 1 copy at C1D1 were classified as singleton clones, and clones with 2 or more copies were classified as non-singleton clones. Clones expanded in unsorted samples were annotated as CD4+, CD8+ or unknown by matching protein sequences in sorted samples from the same patient. Wilcoxon tests on paired samples were used to test changes in diversity from C1D1 to C4D1. Imported from immuneACCESS, the table was reduced by TCRdb to in-frame sequences with V and J called. These copies leave out some clones; in studies compared against another copy, an unresolved V gene accounts for under half, and the cause of the remainder is not known. V and J calls and clone size are copied from that table; D and trimming were computed from the DNA. The sample records 14,000 or so clones, 80% to 90% of which are singletons. The biggest ten clones account for 22% of the sample.

The sample originates from a study of PD-1 blockade in classical Hodgkin lymphoma (dated by TCRdb to 2020 to 2022). About the full investigation: Nivolumab dosing was 3 mg/kg intravenously every 2 weeks, continuing until either disease progression or unacceptable toxicity. The study used TCR beta sequencing and CyTOF to define a peripheral blood immune signature of response to PD-1 blockade in classical Hodgkin lymphoma.

Explained via the paper, the time point label denotes: cycle 1 day 1 (C1D1), immediately before nivolumab initiation. Relapse after autologous stem cell transplantation had occurred in all trial patients, and cohorts A, B and C were distinguished by prior brentuximab vedotin exposure. A total of approximately 51 patients with relapsed/refractory classical Hodgkin lymphoma made up the trial cohort, and each patient's best overall response was complete response, partial response or progressive disease. Single-agent nivolumab was administered to trial patients in the multi-cohort phase II CheckMate 205 trial. An independent review committee assessed best overall response using the 2007 International Working Group response criteria. PBMCs from the trial were collected at three points: immediately before nivolumab initiation (C1D1), and during therapy at cycle 2 day 1 and cycle 4 day 1. Peripheral blood was collected in 8 mL Vacutainer Cell Preparation Tubes, from which PBMCs were isolated by centrifugation and then cryopreserved.

Broader findings and caveats from the paper: Baseline TCR diversity was reported to be lower in newly diagnosed patients than in healthy donors, and even lower in relapsed/refractory patients. Lower diversity was seen in patients whose nivolumab began less than 1 year after ASCT, and these patients were left out of later analyses so that immune reconstitution would not confound the results. Baseline diversity similar to that of newly diagnosed patients was observed in trial patients achieving complete response, whereas significantly lower diversity was observed in partial responders and progressors. The study was restricted to a single clinical trial cohort, and the causes of repertoire differences, possibly disease activity or prior therapy, were left undefined. A significant rise by C4D1 was seen in CD4+ but not CD8+ TCR diversity (p=0.0027 vs p=0.16), with the rise being most apparent in complete responders (p=0.02).

Its CDR3 holds 16 amino acids, cysteine through phenylalanine. The only DNA kept is the CDR3, 48 bases in frame from the first base. The junction carries 14 bases between V and J, which are trimmed by 0 bases and 3 bases respectively. The chain was built from TRBV23-1 and TRBJ1-1; confidence is insufficient to name the D gene. TRBV23-1 counts as an open reading frame of uncertain function. This clonotype originated in a human donor with classical Hodgkin lymphoma. The sequences come from peripheral blood mononuclear cells (PBMCs), collected at baseline. The DNA sequence follows: TGCGCCAGCAGTCAATCCGCGACACAATTCCACACTGAAGCTTTCTTT. The resulting protein is CASSQSATQFHTEAFF.